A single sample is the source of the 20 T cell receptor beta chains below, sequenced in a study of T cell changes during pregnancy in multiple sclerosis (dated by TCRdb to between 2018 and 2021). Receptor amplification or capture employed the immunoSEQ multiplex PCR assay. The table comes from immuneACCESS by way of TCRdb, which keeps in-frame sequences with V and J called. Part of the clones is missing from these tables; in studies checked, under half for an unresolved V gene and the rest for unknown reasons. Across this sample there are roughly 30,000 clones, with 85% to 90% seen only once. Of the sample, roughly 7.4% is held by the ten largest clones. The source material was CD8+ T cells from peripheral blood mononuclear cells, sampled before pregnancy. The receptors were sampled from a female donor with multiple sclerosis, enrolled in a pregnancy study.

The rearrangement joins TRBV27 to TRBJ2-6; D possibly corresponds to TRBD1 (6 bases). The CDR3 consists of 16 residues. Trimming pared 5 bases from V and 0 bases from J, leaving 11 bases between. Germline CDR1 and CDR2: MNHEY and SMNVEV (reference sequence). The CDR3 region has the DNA TGTGCCAGCAGTCCACGGACAGCCTCTGGGGCCAACGTCCTGACTTTC. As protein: CASSPRTASGANVLTF.

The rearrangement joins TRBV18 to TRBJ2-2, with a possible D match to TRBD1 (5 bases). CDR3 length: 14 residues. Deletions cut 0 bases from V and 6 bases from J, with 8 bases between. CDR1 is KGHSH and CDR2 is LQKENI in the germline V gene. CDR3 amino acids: CASSPPIGAGELFF. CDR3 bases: TGTGCCAGCTCACCACCTATAGGGGCCGGGGAGCTGTTTTTT.

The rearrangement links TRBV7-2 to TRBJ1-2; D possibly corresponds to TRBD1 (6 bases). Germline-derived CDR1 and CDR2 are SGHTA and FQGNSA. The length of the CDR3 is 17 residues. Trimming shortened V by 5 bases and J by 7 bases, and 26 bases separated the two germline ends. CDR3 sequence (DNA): TGTGCCAGCAGCATTAGCGGGGGGGCCTCTCCACTTGCTGGCTACACCTTC. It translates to CASSISGGASPLAGYTF.

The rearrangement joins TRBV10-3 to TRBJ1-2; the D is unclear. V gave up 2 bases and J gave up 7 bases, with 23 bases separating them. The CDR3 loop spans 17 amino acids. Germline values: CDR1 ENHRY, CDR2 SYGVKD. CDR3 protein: CAISEAEKGAARLGYTF. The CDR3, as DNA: TGTGCCATCAGTGAGGCAGAAAAAGGAGCGGCGAGACTTGGCTACACCTTC.

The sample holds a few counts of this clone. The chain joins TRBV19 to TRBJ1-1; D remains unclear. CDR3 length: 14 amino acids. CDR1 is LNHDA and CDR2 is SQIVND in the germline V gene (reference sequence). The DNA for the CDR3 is TGTGCACTTCCGGGCGGGAGGTGGGACACTGAAGCTTTCTTT. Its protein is CALPGGRWDTEAFF. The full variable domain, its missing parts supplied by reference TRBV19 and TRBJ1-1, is DGGITQSPKYLFRKEGQNVTLSCEQNLNHDAMYWYRQDPGQGLRLIYYSQIVNDFQKGDIAEGYSVSREKKESFPLTVTSAQKNPTAFYLCALPGGRWDTEAFFGQGTRLTVV.

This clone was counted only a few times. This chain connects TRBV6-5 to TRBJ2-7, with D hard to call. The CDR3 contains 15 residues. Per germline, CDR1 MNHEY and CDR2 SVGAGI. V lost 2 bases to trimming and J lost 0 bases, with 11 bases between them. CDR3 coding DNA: TGTGCCAGCAGTTACGAGGCTGGCAGCTCCTACGAGCAGTACTTC. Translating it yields CASSYEAGSSYEQYF.

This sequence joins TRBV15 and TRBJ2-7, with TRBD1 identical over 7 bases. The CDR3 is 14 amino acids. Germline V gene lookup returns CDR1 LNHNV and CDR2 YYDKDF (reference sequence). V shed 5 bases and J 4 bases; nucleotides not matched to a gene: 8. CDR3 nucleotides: TGTGCCACCAGCCGGGACAGAGAGAGTTACGAGCAGTACTTC. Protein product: CATSRDRESYEQYF.

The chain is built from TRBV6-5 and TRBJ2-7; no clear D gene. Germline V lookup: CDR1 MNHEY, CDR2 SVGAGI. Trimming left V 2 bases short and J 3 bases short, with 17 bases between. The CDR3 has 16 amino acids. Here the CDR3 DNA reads TGTGCCAGCAGTTACCAGCAGATTCCCCTAGGCTACGAGCAGTACTTC. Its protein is CASSYQQIPLGYEQYF.

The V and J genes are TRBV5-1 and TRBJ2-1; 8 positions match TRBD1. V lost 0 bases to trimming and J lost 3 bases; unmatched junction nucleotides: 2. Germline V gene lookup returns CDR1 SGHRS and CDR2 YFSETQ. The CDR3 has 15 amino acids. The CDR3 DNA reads TGCGCCAGCAGCTTGGAGGACAGGGTCTACAATGAGCAGTTCTTC. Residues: CASSLEDRVYNEQFF. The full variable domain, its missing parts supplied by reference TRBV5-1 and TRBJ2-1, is KAGVTQTPRYLIKTRGQQVTLSCSPISGHRSVSWYQQTPGQGLQFLFEYFSETQRNKGNFPGRFSGRQFSNSRSEMNVSTLELGDSALYLCASSLEDRVYNEQFFGPGTRLTVL.

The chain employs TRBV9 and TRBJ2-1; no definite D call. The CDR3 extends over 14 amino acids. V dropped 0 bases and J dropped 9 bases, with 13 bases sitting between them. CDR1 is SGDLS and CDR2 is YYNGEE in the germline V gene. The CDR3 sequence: CASSVERAIVEQFF. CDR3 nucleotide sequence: TGTGCCAGCAGCGTAGAGAGAGCGATAGTTGAGCAGTTCTTC.

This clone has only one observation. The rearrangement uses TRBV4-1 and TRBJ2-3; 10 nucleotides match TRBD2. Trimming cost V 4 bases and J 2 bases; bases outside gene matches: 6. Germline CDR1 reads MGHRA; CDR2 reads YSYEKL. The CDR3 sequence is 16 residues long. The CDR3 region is CASSRPLAGDTDTQYF. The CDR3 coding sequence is TGCGCCAGCAGCCGTCCTCTAGCGGGGGACACAGATACGCAGTATTTT.

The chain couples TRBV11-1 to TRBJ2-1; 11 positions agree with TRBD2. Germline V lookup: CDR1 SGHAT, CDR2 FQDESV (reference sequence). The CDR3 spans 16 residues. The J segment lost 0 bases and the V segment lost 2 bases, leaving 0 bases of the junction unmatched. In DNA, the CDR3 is TGTGCCAGCAGCTTACTAGCGGGGGGCTCCTACAATGAGCAGTTCTTC. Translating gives CASSLLAGGSYNEQFF.

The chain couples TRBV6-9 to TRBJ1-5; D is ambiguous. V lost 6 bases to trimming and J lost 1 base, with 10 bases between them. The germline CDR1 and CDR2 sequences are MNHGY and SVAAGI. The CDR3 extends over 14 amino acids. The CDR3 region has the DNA TGTGCCAGCAGACCTTATAGAAGCAATCAGCCCCAGCATTTT. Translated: CASRPYRSNQPQHF.

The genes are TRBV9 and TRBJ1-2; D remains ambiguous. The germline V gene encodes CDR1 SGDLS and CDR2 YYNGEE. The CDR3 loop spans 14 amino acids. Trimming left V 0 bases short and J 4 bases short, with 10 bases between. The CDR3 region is CASSVGTALYGYTF. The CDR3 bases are TGTGCCAGCAGCGTAGGTACAGCCCTCTATGGCTACACCTTC.

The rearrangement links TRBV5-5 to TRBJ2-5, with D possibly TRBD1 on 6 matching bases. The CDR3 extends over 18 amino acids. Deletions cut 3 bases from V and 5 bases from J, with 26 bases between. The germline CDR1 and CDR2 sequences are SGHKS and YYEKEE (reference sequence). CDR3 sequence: CASSYPTKGTGPGETQYF. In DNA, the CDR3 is TGTGCCAGCAGCTACCCCACTAAGGGAACAGGGCCCGGCGAGACCCAGTACTTC. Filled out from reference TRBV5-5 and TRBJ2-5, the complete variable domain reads DAGVTQSPTHLIKTRGQQVTLRCSPISGHKSVSWYQQVLGQGPQFIFQYYEKEERGRGNFPDRFSARQFPNYSSELNVNALLLGDSALYLCASSYPTKGTGPGETQYFGPGTRLLVL.

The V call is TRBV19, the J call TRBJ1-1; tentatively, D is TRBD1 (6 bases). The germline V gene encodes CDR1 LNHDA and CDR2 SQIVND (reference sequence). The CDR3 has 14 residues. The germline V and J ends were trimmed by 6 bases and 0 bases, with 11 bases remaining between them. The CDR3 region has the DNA TGTGCCAGTAGGCTCAGGGACATGAACACTGAAGCTTTCTTT. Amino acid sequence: CASRLRDMNTEAFF.

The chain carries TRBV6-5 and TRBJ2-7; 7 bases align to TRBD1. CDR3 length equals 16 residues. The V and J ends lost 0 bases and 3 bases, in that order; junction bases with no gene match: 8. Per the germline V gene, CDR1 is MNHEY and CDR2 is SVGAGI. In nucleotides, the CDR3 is TGTGCCAGCAGTTACTCTTCCGGGACAGAAGTCTACGAGCAGTACTTC. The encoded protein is CASSYSSGTEVYEQYF.

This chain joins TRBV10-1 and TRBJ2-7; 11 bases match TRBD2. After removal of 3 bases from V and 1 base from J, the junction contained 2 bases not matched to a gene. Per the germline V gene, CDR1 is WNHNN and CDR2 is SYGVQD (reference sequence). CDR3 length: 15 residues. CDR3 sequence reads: CASSDPSGGSYEQYF. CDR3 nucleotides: TGCGCCAGCAGTGACCCTAGCGGGGGGTCCTACGAGCAGTACTTC.

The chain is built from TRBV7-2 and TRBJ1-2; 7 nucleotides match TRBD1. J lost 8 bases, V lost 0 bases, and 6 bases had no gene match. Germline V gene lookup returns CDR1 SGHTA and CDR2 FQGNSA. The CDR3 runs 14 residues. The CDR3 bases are TGTGCCAGCAGCTTAGCCAGGGGGTGGAAGGGCTACACCTTC. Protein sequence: CASSLARGWKGYTF.

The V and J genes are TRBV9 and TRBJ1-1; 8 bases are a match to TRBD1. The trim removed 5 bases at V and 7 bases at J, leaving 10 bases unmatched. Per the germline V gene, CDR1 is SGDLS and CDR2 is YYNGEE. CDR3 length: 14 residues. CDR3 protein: CASRPSDRGHEAFF. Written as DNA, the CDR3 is TGTGCCAGCAGACCTTCCGACAGGGGTCATGAAGCTTTCTTT.